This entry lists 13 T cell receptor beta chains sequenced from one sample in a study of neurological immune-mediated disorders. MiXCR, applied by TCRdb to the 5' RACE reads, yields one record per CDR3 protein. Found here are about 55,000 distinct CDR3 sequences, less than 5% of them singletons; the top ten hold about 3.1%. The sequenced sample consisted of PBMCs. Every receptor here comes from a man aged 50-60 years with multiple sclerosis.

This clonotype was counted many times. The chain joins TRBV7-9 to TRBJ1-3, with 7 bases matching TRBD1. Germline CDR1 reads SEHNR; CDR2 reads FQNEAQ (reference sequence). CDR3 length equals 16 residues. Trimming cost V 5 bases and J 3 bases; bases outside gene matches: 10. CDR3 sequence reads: CASSPDDRQGGNTIYF. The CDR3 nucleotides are TGTGCCAGCAGCCCCGACGACCGACAGGGTGGAAACACCATATATTTT.

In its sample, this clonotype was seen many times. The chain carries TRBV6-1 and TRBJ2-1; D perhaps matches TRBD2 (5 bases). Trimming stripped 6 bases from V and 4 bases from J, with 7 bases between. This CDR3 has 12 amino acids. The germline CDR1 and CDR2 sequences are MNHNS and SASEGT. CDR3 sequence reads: CASRRGYNEQFF. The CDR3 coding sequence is TGTGCCAGCAGGAGAGGGTACAATGAGCAGTTCTTC.

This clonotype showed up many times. Written as DNA, the CDR3 is TGTGCCAGCAGCTTGGCCTTTGGGCTAGACACGGGGACCCAGTACTTC. It codes for CASSLAFGLDTGTQYF. The chain combines TRBV5-6 with TRBJ2-5, with D hard to call. The length of the CDR3 is 16 residues. The germline V and J ends were trimmed by 0 bases and 7 bases, with 19 bases remaining between them. The germline CDR1 and CDR2 sequences are SGHDT and YYEEEE.

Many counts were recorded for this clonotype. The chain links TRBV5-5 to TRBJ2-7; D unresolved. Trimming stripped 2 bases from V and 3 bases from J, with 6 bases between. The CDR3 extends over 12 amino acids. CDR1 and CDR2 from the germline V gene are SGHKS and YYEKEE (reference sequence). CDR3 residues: CASSFWIYEQYF. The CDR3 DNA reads TGTGCCAGCAGCTTCTGGATCTACGAGCAGTACTTC.

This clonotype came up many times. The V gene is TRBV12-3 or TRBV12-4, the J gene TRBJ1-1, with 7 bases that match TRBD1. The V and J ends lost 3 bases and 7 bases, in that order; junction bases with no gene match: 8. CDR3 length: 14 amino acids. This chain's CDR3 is CASSLRGQPSEAFF. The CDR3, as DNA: TGTGCCAGCAGTTTGAGGGGACAGCCGAGTGAAGCTTTCTTT.

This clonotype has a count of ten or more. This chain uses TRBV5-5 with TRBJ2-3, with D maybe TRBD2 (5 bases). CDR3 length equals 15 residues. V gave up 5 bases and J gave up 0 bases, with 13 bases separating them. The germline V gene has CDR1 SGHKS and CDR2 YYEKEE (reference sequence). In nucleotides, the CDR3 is TGTGCCAGCAGGGAAGAGGGAGAAAGCACAGATACGCAGTATTTT. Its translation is CASREEGESTDTQYF.

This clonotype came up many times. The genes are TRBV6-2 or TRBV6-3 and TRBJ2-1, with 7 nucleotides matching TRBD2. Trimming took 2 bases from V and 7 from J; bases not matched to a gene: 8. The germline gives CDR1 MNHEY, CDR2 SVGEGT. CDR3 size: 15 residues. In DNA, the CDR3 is TGTGCCAGCAGTTACGACGCGGGAGCTGCTAATGAGCAGTTCTTC. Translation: CASSYDAGAANEQFF.

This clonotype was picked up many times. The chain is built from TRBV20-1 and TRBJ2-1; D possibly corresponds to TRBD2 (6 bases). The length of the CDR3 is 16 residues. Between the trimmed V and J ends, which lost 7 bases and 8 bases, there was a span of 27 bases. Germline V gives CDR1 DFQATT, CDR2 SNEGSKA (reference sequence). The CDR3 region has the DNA TGCAGTGTTCAGACTAGTAAAATTCAGAAAGGCCATGAGCAGTTCTTC. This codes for CSVQTSKIQKGHEQFF.

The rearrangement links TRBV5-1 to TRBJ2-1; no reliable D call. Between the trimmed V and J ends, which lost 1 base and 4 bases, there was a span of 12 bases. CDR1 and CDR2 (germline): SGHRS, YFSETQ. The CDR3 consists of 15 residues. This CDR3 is CASSLSLTYYNEQFF. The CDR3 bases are TGCGCCAGCAGCTTGTCACTCACTTATTACAATGAGCAGTTCTTC. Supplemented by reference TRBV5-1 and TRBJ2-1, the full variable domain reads KAGVTQTPRYLIKTRGQQVTLSCSPISGHRSVSWYQQTPGQGLQFLFEYFSETQRNKGNFPGRFSGRQFSNSRSEMNVSTLELGDSALYLCASSLSLTYYNEQFFGPGTRLTVL.

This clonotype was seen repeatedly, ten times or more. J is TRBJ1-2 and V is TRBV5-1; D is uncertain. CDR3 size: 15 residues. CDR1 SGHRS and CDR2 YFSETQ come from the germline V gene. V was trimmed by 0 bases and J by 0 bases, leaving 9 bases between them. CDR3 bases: TGCGCCAGCAGCTTGGGCGGCAGATCTAACTATGGCTACACCTTC. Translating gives CASSLGGRSNYGYTF.

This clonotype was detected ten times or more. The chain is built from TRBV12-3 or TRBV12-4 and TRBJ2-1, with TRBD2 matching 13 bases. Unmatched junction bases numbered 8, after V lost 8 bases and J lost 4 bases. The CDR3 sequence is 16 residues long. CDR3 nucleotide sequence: TGTGCCAGCCGAGGACTAGCGGGGGCCCTATACAATGAGCAGTTCTTC. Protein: CASRGLAGALYNEQFF.

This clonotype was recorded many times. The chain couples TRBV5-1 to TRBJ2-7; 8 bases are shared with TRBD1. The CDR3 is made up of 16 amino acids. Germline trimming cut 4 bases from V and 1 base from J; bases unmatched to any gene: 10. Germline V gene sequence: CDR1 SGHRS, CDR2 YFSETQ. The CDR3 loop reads CASSRSGQGGSYEQYF. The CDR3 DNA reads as TGCGCCAGCAGCCGCTCCGGACAGGGCGGATCCTACGAGCAGTACTTC. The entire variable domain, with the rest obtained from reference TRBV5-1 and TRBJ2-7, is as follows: KAGVTQTPRYLIKTRGQQVTLSCSPISGHRSVSWYQQTPGQGLQFLFEYFSETQRNKGNFPGRFSGRQFSNSRSEMNVSTLELGDSALYLCASSRSGQGGSYEQYFGPGTRLTVT.

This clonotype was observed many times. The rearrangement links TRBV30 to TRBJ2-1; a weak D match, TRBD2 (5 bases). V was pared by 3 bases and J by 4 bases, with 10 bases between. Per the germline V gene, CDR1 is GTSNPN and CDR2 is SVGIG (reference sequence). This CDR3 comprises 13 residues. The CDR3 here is CAWSGIGYNEQFF. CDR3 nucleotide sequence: TGTGCCTGGAGCGGGATCGGATACAATGAGCAGTTCTTC.